This record covers a single TCR beta chain. One end of the junction fails to match germline, which may point to a read error. Germline V lookup: CDR1 LGHNA, CDR2 YSLEER. This CDR3 comprises 14 residues. RNA was extracted from bulk tissue without any cell sorting. This record belongs to a study of tumor and adjacent non-tumor tissue in lung cancer. A modified ARM-PCR protocol with three rounds of nested PCR amplified TCRbeta. Each CDR3 protein gets one entry after TCRdb re-called the multiplex PCR reads with MiXCR. The repertoire consists of about 110,000 distinct CDR3 sequences, with 75% occurring once and the leading ten covering about 40%.

Sequences were obtained from lung tumor tissue. The V and J genes are TRBV4-3 and TRBJ2-7, with D possibly matching TRBD2 (6 bases). The source of this sequence is a woman aged 60 to 75 with non-small cell lung cancer. CDR3 residues: CASSLASGSYKQYF. The CDR3 DNA is TGCGCCAGTAGCCTAGCGAGCGGATCCTACAAGCAGTACTTC.